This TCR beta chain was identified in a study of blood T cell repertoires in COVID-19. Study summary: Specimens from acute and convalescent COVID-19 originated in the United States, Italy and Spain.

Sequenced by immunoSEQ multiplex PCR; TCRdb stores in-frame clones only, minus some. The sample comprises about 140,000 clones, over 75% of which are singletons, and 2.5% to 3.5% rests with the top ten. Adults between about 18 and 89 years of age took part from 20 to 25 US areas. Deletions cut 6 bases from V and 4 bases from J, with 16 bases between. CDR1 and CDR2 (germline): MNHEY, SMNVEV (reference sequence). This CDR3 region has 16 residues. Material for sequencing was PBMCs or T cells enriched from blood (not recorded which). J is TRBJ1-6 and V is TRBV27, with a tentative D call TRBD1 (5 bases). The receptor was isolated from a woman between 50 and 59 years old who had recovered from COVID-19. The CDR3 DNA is TGTGCCAGCAGCCCCGACAGAACTATGTATAATTCACCCCTCCACTTT. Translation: CASSPDRTMYNSPLHF.